A single TCR beta chain is shown here with its context. What it binds is not known. The sample originates from a study of cytomegalovirus exposure and HLA in healthy donors. Turning to the study itself: Previous work identified 100 million or so unique TCR beta sequences from around 200 million T cells.

Study findings and constraints: TRBV6-2, TRBV6-3 and other indistinguishable V segments were excluded. The authors listed roughly 150 TCR beta chains as cytomegalovirus-associated. Differences between HLA loci emerged in a later analysis of TCR association rates, with DRB1 most and HLA-C fewest.

CDR3 length: 15 amino acids. Germline lookup yields CDR1 MGHDK and CDR2 SYGVNS. Unmatched junction bases numbered 10, after V lost 4 bases and J lost 5 bases. Vbeta (60) and Jbeta (13) primers were used in the PCR. Data came from immunoSEQ multiplex PCR; TCRdb stores just in-frame clones and leaves some out. Reported are tens of thousands of clones; the ten largest clones contain around 10%. Sequencing used PBMCs. This clonotype originated in a man over 45 in good health and CMV-seropositive. The rearrangement uses TRBV25-1 and TRBJ1-1, with 7 nucleotides matching TRBD1. CDR3 residues: CASSGSRGLGTEAFF. The CDR3 bases are TGTGCCAGCAGTGGTTCGAGGGGGCTGGGGACTGAAGCTTTCTTT.